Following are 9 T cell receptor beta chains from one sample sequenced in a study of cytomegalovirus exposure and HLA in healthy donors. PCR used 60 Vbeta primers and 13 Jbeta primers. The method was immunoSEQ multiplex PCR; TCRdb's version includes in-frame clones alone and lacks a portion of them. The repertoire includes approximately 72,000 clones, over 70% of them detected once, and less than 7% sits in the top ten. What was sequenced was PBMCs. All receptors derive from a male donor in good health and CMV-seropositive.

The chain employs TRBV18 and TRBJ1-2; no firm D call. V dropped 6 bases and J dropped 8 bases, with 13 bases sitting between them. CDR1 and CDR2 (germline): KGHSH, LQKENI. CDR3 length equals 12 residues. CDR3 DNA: TGTGCCAGCTCGCAGGAGGTGGAAGGCTACACCTTC. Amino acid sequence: CASSQEVEGYTF.

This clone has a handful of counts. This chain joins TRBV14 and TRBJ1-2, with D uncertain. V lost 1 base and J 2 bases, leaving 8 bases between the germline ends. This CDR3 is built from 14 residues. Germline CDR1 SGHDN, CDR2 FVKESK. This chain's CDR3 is CASSQGPFNYGYTF. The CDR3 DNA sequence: TGTGCCAGCAGCCAAGGTCCCTTCAACTATGGCTACACCTTC.

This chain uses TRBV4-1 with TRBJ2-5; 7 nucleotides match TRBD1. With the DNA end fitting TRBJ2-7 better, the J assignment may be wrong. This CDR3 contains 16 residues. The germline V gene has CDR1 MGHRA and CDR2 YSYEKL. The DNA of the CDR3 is TGCGCCAGCAGCCAAGATTGGGACAGCTTAACCTACGAGCAGTACTTC. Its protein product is CASSQDWDSLTYEQYF.

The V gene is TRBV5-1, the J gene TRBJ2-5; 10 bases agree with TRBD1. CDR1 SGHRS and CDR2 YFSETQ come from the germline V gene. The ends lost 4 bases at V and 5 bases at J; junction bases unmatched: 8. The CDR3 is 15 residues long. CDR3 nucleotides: TGCGCCAGCAGCGTAGGACAGGGGGTCGGGGAGACCCAGTACTTC. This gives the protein CASSVGQGVGETQYF.

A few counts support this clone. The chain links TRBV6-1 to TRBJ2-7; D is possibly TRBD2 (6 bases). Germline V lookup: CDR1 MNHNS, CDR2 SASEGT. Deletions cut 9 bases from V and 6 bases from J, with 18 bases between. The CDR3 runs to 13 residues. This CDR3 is CASGRSGFREQYF. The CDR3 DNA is TGTGCCAGTGGACGCAGCGGGTTCCGCGAGCAGTACTTC.

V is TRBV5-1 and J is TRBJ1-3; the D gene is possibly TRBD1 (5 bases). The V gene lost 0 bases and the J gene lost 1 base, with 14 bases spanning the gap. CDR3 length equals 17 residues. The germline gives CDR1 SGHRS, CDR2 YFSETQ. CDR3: CASSLGSGFDSGNTIYF. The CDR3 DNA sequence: TGCGCCAGCAGCTTGGGTTCAGGGTTTGATTCTGGAAACACCATATATTTT. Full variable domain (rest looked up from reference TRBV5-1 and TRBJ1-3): KAGVTQTPRYLIKTRGQQVTLSCSPISGHRSVSWYQQTPGQGLQFLFEYFSETQRNKGNFPGRFSGRQFSNSRSEMNVSTLELGDSALYLCASSLGSGFDSGNTIYFGEGSWLTVV.

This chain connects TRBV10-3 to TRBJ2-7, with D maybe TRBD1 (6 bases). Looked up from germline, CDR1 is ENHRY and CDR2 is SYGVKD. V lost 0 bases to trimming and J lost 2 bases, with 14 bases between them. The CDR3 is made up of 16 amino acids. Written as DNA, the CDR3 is TGTGCCATCAGTGAGTCGCGGACAGCAGATCCCTACGAGCAGTACTTC. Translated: CAISESRTADPYEQYF.

CDR3 DNA sequence: TGTGCCTGGAGTGTATGGGGCAGGGGGACGTACGAGCAGTACTTC. The encoded protein is CAWSVWGRGTYEQYF. The chain has TRBV30 and TRBJ2-5; 7 bases agree with TRBD1. The end of the DNA is better explained by TRBJ2-7, so the J call may be wrong. The CDR3 has 15 residues. Germline assignment: CDR1 GTSNPN and CDR2 SVGIG (reference sequence).

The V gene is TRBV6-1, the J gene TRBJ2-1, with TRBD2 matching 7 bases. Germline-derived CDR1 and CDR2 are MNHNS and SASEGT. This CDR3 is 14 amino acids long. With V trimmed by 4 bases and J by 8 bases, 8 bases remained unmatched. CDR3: CASSGKRGTYEQFF. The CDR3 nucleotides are TGTGCCAGCAGTGGCAAGCGGGGAACTTATGAGCAGTTCTTC.